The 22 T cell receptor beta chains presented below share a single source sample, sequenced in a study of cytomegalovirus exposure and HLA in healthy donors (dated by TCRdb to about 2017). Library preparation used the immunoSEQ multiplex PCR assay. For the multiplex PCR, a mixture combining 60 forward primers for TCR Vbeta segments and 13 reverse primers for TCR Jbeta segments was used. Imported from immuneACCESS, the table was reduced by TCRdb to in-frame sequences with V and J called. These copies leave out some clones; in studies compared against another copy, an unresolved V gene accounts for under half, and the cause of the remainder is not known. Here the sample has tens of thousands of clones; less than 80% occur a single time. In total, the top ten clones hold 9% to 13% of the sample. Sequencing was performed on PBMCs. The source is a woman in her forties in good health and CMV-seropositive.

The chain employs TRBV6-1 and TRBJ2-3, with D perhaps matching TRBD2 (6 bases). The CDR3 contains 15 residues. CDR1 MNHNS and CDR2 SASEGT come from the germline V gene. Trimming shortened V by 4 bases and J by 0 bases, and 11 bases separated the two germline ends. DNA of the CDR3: TGTGCCAGCAGTGGAAATAGCGGTAGCACAGATACGCAGTATTTT. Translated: CASSGNSGSTDTQYF.

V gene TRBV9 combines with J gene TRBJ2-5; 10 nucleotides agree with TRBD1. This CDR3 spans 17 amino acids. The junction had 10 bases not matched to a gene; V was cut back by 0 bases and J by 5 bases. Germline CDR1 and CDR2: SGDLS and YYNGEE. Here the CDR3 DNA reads TGTGCCAGCAGCGTAGAAGGGACAGGGGTTCTGCGGGAGACCCAGTACTTC. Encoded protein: CASSVEGTGVLRETQYF.

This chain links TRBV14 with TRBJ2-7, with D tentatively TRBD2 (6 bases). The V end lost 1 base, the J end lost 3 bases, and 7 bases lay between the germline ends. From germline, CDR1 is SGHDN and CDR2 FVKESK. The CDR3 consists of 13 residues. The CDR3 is CASSQGRGYEQYF. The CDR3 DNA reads TGTGCCAGCAGCCAAGGGAGGGGCTACGAGCAGTACTTC.

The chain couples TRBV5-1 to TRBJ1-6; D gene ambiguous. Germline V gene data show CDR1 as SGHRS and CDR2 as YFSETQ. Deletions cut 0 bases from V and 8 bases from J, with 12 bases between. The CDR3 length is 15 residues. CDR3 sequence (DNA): TGCGCCAGCAGCTTGGGAGCAGGAATTCATTCACCCCTCCACTTT. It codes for CASSLGAGIHSPLHF.

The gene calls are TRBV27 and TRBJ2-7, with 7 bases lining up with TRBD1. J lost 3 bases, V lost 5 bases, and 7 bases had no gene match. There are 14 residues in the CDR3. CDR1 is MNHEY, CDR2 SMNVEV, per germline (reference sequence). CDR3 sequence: CASSNRPGGYEQYF. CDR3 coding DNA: TGTGCCAGCAGTAACCGACCAGGGGGCTACGAGCAGTACTTC.

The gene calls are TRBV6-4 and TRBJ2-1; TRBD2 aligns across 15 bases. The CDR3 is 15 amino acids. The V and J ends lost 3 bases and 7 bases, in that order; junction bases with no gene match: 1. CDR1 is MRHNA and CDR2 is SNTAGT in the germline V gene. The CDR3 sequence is CASSEGTSGGNEQFF. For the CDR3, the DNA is TGTGCCAGCAGTGAGGGGACTAGCGGGGGGAATGAGCAGTTCTTC.

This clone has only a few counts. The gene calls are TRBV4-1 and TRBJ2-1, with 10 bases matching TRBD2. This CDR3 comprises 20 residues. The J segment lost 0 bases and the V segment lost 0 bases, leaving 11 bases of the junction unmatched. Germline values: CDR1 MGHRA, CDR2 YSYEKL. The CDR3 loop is CASSQDPQRGGRYSYNEQFF. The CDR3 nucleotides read TGCGCCAGCAGCCAAGATCCCCAGCGGGGGGGCCGGTACTCCTACAATGAGCAGTTCTTC.

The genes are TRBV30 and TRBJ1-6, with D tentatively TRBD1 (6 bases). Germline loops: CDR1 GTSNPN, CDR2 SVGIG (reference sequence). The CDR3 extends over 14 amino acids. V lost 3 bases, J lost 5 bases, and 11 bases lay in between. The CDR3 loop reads CAWRNGGHNSPLHF. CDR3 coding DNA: TGTGCCTGGAGAAATGGGGGCCATAATTCACCCCTCCACTTT. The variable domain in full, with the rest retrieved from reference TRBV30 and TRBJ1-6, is SQTIHQWPATLVQPVGSPLSLECTVEGTSNPNLYWYRQAAGRGLQLLFYSVGIGQISSEVPQNLSASRPQDRQFILSSKKLLLSDSGFYLCAWRNGGHNSPLHFGNGTRLTVT.

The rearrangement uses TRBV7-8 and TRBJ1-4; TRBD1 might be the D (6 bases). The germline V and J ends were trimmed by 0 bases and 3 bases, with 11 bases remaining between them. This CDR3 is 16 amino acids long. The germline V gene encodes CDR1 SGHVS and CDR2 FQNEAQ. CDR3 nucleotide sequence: TGTGCCAGCAGCTTAGCGGGGGCAGTAGCTAATGAAAAACTGTTTTTT. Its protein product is CASSLAGAVANEKLFF. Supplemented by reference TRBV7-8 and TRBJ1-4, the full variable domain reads GAGVSQSPRYKVAKRGQDVALRCDPISGHVSLFWYQQALGQGPEFLTYFQNEAQLDKSGLPSDRFFAERPEGSVSTLKIQRTQQEDSAVYLCASSLAGAVANEKLFFGSGTQLSVL.

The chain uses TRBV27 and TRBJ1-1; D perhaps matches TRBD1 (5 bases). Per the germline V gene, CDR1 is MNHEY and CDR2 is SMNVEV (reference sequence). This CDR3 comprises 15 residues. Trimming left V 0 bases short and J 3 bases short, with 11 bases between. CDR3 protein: CASSLSGGWDTEAFF. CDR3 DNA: TGTGCCAGCAGTTTATCGGGGGGGTGGGACACTGAAGCTTTCTTT.

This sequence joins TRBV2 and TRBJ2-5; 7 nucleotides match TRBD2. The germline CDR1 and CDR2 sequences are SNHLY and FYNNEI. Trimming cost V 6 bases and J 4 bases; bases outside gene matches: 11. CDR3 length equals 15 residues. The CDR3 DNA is TGTGCCAGCAGCCTGGGGGGGGGAGTGGGAGAGACCCAGTACTTC. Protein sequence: CASSLGGGVGETQYF.

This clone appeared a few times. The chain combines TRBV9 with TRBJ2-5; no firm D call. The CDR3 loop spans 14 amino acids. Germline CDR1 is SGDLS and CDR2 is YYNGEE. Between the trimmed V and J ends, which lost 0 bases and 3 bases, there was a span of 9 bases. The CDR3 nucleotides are TGTGCCAGCAGCGTAGGAACAGCAAAAGAGACCCAGTACTTC. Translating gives CASSVGTAKETQYF.

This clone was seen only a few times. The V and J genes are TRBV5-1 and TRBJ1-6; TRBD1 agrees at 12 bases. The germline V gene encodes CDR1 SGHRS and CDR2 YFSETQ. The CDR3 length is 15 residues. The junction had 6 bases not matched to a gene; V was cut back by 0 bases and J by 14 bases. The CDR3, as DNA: TGCGCCAGCAGCTTGGGGCCGGGACAGGGGGCGGCCCTCCACTTT. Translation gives CASSLGPGQGAALHF.

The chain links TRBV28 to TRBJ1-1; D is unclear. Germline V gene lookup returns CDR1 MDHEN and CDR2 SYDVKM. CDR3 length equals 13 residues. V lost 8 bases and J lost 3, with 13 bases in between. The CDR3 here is CASFPAGDTEAFF. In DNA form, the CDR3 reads TGTGCCAGCTTCCCAGCCGGGGACACTGAAGCTTTCTTT.

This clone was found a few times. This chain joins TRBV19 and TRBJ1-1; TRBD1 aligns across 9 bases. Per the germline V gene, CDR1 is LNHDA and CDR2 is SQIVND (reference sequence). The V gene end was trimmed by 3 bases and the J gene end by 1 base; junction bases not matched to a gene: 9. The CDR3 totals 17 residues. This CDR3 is CASSIPGQGTGNTEAFF. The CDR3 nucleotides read TGTGCCAGTAGTATCCCGGGACAGGGTACCGGGAACACTGAAGCTTTCTTT.

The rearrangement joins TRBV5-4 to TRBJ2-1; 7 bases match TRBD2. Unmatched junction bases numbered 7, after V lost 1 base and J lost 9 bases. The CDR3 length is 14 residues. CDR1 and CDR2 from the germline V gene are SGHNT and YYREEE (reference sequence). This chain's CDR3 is CASSLRLAAGEQFF. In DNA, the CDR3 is TGTGCCAGCAGCTTGAGACTAGCCGCGGGTGAGCAGTTCTTC.

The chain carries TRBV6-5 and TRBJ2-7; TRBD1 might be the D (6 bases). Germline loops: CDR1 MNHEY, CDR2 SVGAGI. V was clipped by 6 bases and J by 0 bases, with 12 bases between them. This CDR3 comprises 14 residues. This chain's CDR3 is CASRKQGFSYEQYF. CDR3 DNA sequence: TGTGCCAGCAGAAAACAGGGTTTCTCCTACGAGCAGTACTTC.

The CDR3 region has the DNA TGTGCCAGCAGCGCAGACGGGTACTATGGCTACACCTTC. Protein product: CASSADGYYGYTF. The V call is TRBV9, the J call TRBJ1-2; D is unclear. Trimming shortened V by 3 bases and J by 3 bases, and 9 bases separated the two germline ends. CDR1 and CDR2 (germline): SGDLS, YYNGEE. The CDR3 totals 13 residues.

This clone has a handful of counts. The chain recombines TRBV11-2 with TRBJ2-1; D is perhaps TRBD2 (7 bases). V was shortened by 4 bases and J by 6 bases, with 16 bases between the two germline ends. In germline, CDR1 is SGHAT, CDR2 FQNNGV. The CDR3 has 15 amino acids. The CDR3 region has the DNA TGTGCCAGCAGCTCTACGGGGGGCCGAATCAATGAGCAGTTCTTC. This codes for CASSSTGGRINEQFF.

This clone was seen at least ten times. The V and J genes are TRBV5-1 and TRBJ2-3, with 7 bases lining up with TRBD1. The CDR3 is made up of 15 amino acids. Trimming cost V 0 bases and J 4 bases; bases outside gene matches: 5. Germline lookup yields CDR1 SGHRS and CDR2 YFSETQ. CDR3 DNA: TGCGCCAGCAGCTTGGCGGACCAGGGGGCAGATACGCAGTATTTT. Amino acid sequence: CASSLADQGADTQYF.

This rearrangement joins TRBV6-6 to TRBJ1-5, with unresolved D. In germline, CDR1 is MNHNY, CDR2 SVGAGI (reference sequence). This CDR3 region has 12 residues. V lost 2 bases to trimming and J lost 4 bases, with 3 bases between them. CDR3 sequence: CASSYENQPQHF. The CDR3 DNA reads TGTGCCAGCAGTTACGAGAATCAGCCCCAGCATTTT.

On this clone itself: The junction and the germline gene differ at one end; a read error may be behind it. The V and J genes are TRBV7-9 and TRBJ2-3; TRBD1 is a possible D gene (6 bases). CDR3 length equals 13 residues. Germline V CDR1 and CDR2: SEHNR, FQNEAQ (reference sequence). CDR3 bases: TGTTCCAGCAGCTCCAGGGGCCCCGATACGCAGTATTTT. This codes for CSSSSRGPDTQYF.